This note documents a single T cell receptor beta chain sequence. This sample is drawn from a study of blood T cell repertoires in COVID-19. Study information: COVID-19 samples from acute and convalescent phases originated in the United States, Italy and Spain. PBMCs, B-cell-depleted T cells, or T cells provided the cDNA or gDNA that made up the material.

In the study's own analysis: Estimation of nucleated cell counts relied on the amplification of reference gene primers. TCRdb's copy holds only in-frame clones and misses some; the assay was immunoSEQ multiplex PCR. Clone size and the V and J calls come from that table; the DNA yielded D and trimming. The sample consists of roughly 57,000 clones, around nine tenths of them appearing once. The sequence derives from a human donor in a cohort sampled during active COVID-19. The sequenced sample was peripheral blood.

CDR3 loop: CASSSNHGPGTGELFF. CDR3 DNA: TGTGCCAGCAGCTCCAATCATGGCCCGGGCACCGGGGAGCTGTTTTTT. The chain employs TRBV11-2 and TRBJ2-2; the D is unclear. CDR1 and CDR2 from the germline V gene are SGHAT and FQNNGV. V lost 4 bases, J lost 4 bases, and 16 bases lay in between. CDR3 length: 16 amino acids.